These 20 T cell receptor beta chains originate from one sample sequenced in a study of OX40 agonist ivuxolimab in advanced cancers. Produced via immunoSEQ multiplex PCR; TCRdb's table is partial and in-frame only. The table shows some 97,000 clones, with 80% to 95% occurring only once. The sequencing used CD4+ or CD8+ T cells sorted from blood, collected in a trial of the OX40 agonist ivuxolimab. Receptors originate from an adult with an advanced solid tumor such as melanoma, head and neck, liver or kidney cancer.

This chain links TRBV6-5 with TRBJ2-7, with 7 bases that match TRBD1. Germline V CDR1 and CDR2: MNHEY, SVGAGI. This CDR3 is built from 14 residues. Trimming took 4 bases from V and 4 from J; bases not matched to a gene: 7. The CDR3 sequence: CASSSWTGNYEQYF. The CDR3 DNA sequence: TGTGCCAGCAGTTCGTGGACAGGCAATTACGAGCAGTACTTC.

The chain joins TRBV27 to TRBJ2-1; 9 bases match TRBD2. V was pared by 5 bases and J by 5 bases, with 7 bases of the junction left unmatched. Germline V gives CDR1 MNHEY, CDR2 SMNVEV (reference sequence). The CDR3 has 15 residues. CDR3 in amino acids: CASSPRLADNNEQFF. The CDR3 DNA reads as TGTGCCAGCAGTCCCCGACTAGCGGACAACAATGAGCAGTTCTTC.

The V gene is TRBV15, the J gene TRBJ1-3; D uncertain. CDR1 and CDR2 from the germline V gene are LNHNV and YYDKDF (reference sequence). This CDR3 spans 17 amino acids. V lost 0 bases, J lost 2 bases, and 14 bases lay in between. The CDR3 is CATSRDLLYGAGNTIYF. DNA for the CDR3: TGTGCCACCAGCAGAGATCTCCTGTACGGGGCTGGAAACACCATATATTTT.

In DNA form, the CDR3 reads TGTGCCAGCAGCTTGGACCCGAGCAATCAGCCCCAGCATTTT. Protein sequence: CASSLDPSNQPQHF. This sequence joins TRBV5-4 and TRBJ1-5, with D unresolved. Germline assignment: CDR1 SGHNT and CDR2 YYREEE (reference sequence). The CDR3 has 14 amino acids. V lost 0 bases, J lost 1 base, and 5 bases lay in between.

This clone was observed a few times. V is TRBV4-1 and J is TRBJ2-2; D could derive from TRBD1 or TRBD2 (5 bases each). Germline CDR1 reads MGHRA; CDR2 reads YSYEKL. The CDR3 length is 13 residues. V lost 4 bases and J lost 5, with 8 bases in between. The CDR3 DNA reads TGCGCCAGCAGCCGAGGGGCTACCGGGGAGCTGTTTTTT. Amino acid sequence: CASSRGATGELFF.

This clone was seen only a few times. V usage is TRBV28 and J usage is TRBJ2-3; no clear D. The germline CDR1 and CDR2 sequences are MDHEN and SYDVKM. The CDR3 is 14 amino acids. With 5 bases removed from V and 6 bases from J, the gap between germline ends came to 15 bases. This CDR3 reads CASSGRPGRDTQYF. The CDR3 DNA reads as TGTGCCAGCAGTGGACGCCCGGGTCGGGATACGCAGTATTTT.

This clone was found once. The V gene is TRBV6-1, the J gene TRBJ2-1; D is perhaps TRBD2 (6 bases). Germline V gene sequence: CDR1 MNHNS, CDR2 SASEGT. CDR3 length: 14 amino acids. The V end was cut by 0 bases, the J end by 12 bases, with 15 bases between. The CDR3 loop is CASSEAVGRPSQFF. CDR3 bases: TGTGCCAGCAGTGAAGCAGTTGGGAGGCCGTCGCAGTTCTTC.

This clone was recorded only once. The chain couples TRBV5-8 to TRBJ2-7; D assignment may be TRBD1 or TRBD2 (5 bases each). Trimming left V 2 bases short and J 5 bases short, with 17 bases between. The germline CDR1 and CDR2 sequences are SGHTS and YDEGEE. The CDR3 is made up of 15 amino acids. DNA for the CDR3: TGTGCCAGCAGCTTCCGGGGCCAAGGGATCCACGAGCAGTACTTC. It codes for CASSFRGQGIHEQYF.

The rearrangement links TRBV5-3 to TRBJ2-5, with TRBD1 matching over 9 bases. TRBV5-3 is filed as an ORF, its function uncertain. V lost 9 bases and J lost 5; bases outside the gene matches: 11. This CDR3 spans 14 amino acids. The CDR3 reads CATRDRVVEETQYF. CDR3 DNA sequence: TGTGCCACCCGGGACAGGGTTGTTGAGGAGACCCAGTACTTC.

Concerning this clone: The same CDR3 can be traced to other DNA sequences in this sample. The rearrangement joins TRBV28 to TRBJ2-7, with D uncertain. This CDR3 is built from 12 residues. Deletions cut 2 bases from V and 3 bases from J, with 5 bases between. CDR1 is MDHEN and CDR2 is SYDVKM in the germline V gene. The CDR3 sequence is CASSLSGYEQYF. CDR3 bases: TGTGCCAGCAGTTTAAGTGGCTACGAGCAGTACTTC. Variable domain in full (rest from reference TRBV28 and TRBJ2-7): DVKVTQSSRYLVKRTGEKVFLECVQDMDHENMFWYRQDPGLGLRLIYFSYDVKMKEKGDIPEGYSVSREKKERFSLILESASTNQTSMYLCASSLSGYEQYFGPGTRLTVT.

This sequence joins TRBV6-5 and TRBJ2-5; the D call may be TRBD1 or TRBD2 (7 bases each). Germline CDR1 reads MNHEY; CDR2 reads SVGAGI. CDR3 size: 14 residues. The ends were cut back, 2 bases at V and 4 bases at J, with 11 bases in the middle. The CDR3: CASSYQGEGETQYF. The DNA for the CDR3 is TGTGCCAGCAGTTACCAGGGGGAGGGAGAGACCCAGTACTTC.

The V and J genes are TRBV28 and TRBJ2-1; D is unclear. Trimming took 7 bases from V and 0 from J, leaving 1 base between them. The CDR3 has 11 amino acids. Germline V gene sequence: CDR1 MDHEN, CDR2 SYDVKM. The CDR3 reads CASNSYNEQFF. CDR3 DNA sequence: TGTGCCAGCAACTCCTACAATGAGCAGTTCTTC.

The V and J genes are TRBV19 and TRBJ1-5, with D possibly being TRBD1 (5 bases). The CDR3 consists of 13 residues. V shed 9 bases and J shed 7 bases, with 16 bases lying between them. Germline CDR1 reads LNHDA; CDR2 reads SQIVND (reference sequence). CDR3 in DNA: TGTGCCAGCACCGGGACTTCTTGGCAGCCCCAGCATTTT. The encoded protein is CASTGTSWQPQHF.

The V and J genes are TRBV18 and TRBJ2-1, with TRBD2 as a possible D gene (8 bases). Germline V lookup: CDR1 KGHSH, CDR2 LQKENI. This CDR3 has 20 amino acids. Between the trimmed V and J ends, which lost 2 bases and 8 bases, there was a span of 31 bases. The CDR3 nucleotides are TGTGCCAGCTCACCAAGTATAACAGGGGCCATAGCGGGATCTGGGGATGAGCAGTTCTTC. As protein: CASSPSITGAIAGSGDEQFF. The variable domain in full, with the rest retrieved from reference TRBV18 and TRBJ2-1, is NAGVMQNPRHLVRRRGQEARLRCSPMKGHSHVYWYRQLPEEGLKFMVYLQKENIIDESGMPKERFSAEFPKEGPSILRIQQVVRGDSAAYFCASSPSITGAIAGSGDEQFFGPGTRLTVL.

The genes are TRBV29-1 and TRBJ2-4; weak D call: TRBD1 (6 bases). V gave up 5 bases and J gave up 0 bases, with 20 bases separating them. Germline CDR1 and CDR2: SQVTM and ANQGSEA. The CDR3 totals 17 residues. Here the CDR3 DNA reads TGCAGCGTTCTAGACAGGCTAGAGGGGCTAGCCAAAAACATTCAGTACTTC. Translated, it gives CSVLDRLEGLAKNIQYF.

J is TRBJ2-6 and V is TRBV5-1; tentatively, D is TRBD2 (5 bases). The CDR3 sequence is 15 residues long. Germline V lookup: CDR1 SGHRS, CDR2 YFSETQ. Trimming removed 5 bases at V and 0 bases at J, with 9 bases between. This CDR3 reads CASSLRGSGANVLTF. CDR3 DNA sequence: TGCGCCAGCAGTTTACGGGGCTCTGGGGCCAACGTCCTGACTTTC.

The chain carries TRBV7-9 and TRBJ1-2; TRBD1 aligns across 8 bases. The CDR3 consists of 13 residues. Unmatched junction bases numbered 3, after V lost 3 bases and J lost 6 bases. The germline CDR1 and CDR2 sequences are SEHNR and FQNEAQ (reference sequence). In DNA form, the CDR3 reads TGTGCCAGCAGCTTGGACAGGGTGAATGGCTACACCTTC. Residues: CASSLDRVNGYTF.

The chain couples TRBV6-5 to TRBJ2-7; 9 nucleotides match TRBD2. V trimming: 4 bases; J trimming: 3 bases; junction bases outside the gene matches: 4. The CDR3 totals 14 residues. CDR1 is MNHEY, CDR2 SVGAGI, per germline. For the CDR3, the DNA is TGTGCCAGCAGTTTGCTAGCGGGACGCTACGAGCAGTACTTC. Translation gives CASSLLAGRYEQYF.

This rearrangement joins TRBV7-2 to TRBJ2-3; 7 bases agree with TRBD2. The CDR3 is made up of 15 amino acids. The trim removed 3 bases at V and 5 bases at J, leaving 8 bases unmatched. Germline V gives CDR1 SGHTA, CDR2 FQGNSA. The CDR3: CASSLYSGQQDTQYF. In DNA, the CDR3 is TGTGCCAGCAGCTTGTATAGCGGGCAGCAAGATACGCAGTATTTT.

V is TRBV7-3 and J is TRBJ1-1; D remains ambiguous. V dropped 4 bases and J dropped 11 bases, with 17 bases sitting between them. CDR1 is SGHTA, CDR2 FQGTGA, per germline. This CDR3 has 13 residues. CDR3 nucleotides: TGTGCCAGCAGCTCTGAGGGCATTAGAAGGGCTTTCTTT. Translated, it gives CASSSEGIRRAFF.